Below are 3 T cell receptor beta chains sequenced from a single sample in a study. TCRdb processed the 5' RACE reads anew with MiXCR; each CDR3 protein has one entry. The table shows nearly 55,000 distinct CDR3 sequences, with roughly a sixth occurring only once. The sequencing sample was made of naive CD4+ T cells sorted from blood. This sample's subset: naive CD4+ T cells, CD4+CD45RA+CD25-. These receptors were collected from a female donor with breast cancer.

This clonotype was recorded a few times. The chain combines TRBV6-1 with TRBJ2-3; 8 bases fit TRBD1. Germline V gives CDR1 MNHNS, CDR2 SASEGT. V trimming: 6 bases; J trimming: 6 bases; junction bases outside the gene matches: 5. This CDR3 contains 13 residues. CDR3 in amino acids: CASSWQGADTQYF. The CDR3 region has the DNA TGTGCCAGCAGCTGGCAGGGGGCTGATACGCAGTATTTT.

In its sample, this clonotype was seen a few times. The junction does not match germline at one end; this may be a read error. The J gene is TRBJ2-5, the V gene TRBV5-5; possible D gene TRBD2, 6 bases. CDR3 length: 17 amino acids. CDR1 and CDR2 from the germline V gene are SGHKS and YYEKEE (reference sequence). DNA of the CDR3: TGTGCCAGCAACTTGCTCCTCCCGGGACTGGTTCAAGAGACCCAGTACTTC. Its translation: CASNLLLPGLVQETQYF.

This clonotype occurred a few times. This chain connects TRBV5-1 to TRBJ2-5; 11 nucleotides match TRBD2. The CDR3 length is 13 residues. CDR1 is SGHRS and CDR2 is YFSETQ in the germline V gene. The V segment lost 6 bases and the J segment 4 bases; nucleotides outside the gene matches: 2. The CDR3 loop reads CASTTSGIETQYF. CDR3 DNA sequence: TGCGCCAGCACGACTAGCGGGATAGAGACCCAGTACTTC.